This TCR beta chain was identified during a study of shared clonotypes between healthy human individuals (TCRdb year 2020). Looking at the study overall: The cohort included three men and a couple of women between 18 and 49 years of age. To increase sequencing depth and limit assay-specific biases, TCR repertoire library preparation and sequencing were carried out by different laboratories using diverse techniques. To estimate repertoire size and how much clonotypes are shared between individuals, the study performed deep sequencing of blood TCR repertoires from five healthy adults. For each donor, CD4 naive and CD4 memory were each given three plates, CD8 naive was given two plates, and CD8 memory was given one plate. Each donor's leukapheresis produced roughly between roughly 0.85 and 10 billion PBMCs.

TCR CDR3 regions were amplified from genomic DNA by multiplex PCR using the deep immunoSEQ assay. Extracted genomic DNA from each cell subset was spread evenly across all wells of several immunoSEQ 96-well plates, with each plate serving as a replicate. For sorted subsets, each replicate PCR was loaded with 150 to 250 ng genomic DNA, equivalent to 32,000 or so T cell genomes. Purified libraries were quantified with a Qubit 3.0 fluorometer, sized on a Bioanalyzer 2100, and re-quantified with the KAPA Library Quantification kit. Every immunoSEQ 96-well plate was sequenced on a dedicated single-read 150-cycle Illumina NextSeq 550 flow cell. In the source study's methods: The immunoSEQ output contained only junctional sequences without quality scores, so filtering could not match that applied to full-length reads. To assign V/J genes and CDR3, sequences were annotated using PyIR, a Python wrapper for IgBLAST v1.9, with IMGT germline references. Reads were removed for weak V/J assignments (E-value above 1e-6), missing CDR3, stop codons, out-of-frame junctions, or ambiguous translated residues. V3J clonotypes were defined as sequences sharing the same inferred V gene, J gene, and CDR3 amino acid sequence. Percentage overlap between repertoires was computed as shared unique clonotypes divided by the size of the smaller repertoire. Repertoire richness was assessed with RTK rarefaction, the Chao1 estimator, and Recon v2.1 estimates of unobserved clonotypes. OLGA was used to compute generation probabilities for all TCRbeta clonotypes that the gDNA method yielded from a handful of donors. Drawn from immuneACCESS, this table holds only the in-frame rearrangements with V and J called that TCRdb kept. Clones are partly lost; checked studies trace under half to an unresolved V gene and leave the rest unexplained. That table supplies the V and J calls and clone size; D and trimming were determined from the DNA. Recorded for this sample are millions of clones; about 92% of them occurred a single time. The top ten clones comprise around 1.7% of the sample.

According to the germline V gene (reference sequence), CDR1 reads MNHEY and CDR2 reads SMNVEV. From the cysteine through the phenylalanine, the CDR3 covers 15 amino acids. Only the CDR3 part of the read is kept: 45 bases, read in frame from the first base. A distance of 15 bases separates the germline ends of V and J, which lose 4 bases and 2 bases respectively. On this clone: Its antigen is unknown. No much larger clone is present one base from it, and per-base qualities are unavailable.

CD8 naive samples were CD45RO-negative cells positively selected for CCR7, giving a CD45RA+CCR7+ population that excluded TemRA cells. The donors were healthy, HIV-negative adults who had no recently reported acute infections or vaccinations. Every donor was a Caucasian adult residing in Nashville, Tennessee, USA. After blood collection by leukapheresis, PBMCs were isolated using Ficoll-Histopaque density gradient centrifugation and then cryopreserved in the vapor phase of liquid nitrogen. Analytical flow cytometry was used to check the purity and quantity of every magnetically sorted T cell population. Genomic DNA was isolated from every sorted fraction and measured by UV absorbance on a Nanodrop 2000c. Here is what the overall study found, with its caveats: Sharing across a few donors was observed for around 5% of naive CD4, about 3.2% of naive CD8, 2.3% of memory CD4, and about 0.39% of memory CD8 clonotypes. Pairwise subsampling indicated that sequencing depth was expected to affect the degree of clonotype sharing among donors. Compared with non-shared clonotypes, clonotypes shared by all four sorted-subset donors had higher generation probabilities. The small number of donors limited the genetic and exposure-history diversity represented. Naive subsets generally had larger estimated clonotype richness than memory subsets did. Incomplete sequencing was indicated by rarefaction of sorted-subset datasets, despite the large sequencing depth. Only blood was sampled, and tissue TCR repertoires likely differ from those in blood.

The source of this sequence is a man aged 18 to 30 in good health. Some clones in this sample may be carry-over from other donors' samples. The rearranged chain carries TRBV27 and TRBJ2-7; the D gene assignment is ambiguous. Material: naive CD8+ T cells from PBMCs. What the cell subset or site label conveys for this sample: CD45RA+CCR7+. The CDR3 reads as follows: CASSSTPAATYEQYF. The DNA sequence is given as TGTGCCAGCAGTTCCACCCCAGCCGCAACCTACGAGCAGTACTTC.